This TCR beta chain emerged from a study of identical twins. Using its own MiXCR run on the 5' RACE reads, TCRdb lists one record per CDR3 protein. The data show 500,000 to 600,000 distinct CDR3 sequences, about 20% seen once. This CDR3 region has 14 residues. Trimming cost V 4 bases and J 3 bases, with 11 bases left between them. Per germline, CDR1 SGHRS and CDR2 YFSETQ. Regarding this clonotype: The antigen is unknown.

Study-level findings and limits: Potential partial confounding of zero-insertion analyses by invariant MAIT and iNKT cells was noted. The study reached conclusions through statistical analysis that was cross-sectional, not following the same donors.

This sample also belongs to another study, concerning T cells expressing NK-cell markers. In that study: Repertoire data for TCR beta were derived from sorted T cells (CD3+CD56+NKG2C+, CD3+CD56+NKG2C- and CD3+CD56-NKG2C+).

The origin of this receptor is a woman younger than 30 in good health. The chain is built from TRBV5-1 and TRBJ2-1; D is tentatively TRBD1 or TRBD2 (5 bases each). Specimen: CD4+ T cells sorted from blood. This CDR3 is CASSRGTDYNEQFF. CDR3 sequence (DNA): TGCGCCAGCAGCCGTGGGACGGACTACAATGAGCAGTTCTTC.